This TCR beta chain originates from a study of cytomegalovirus exposure and HLA in healthy donors (dated by TCRdb to about 2017). Regarding the research as a whole: According to a later analysis, one platform produced both the 110 or so validation repertoires and the 550 to 800 repertoires of the first cohort. Besides the first cohort of around 670 subjects, a separate validation cohort made up of some 110 different subjects was used. The aim of the study was to test whether cataloging public T cell receptors could identify signatures of past pathogen exposure. The study combined high-throughput TCR immunosequencing, statistical association of individual TCRs with disease status, and machine learning to predict cytomegalovirus infection status.

The library was built by means of the immunoSEQ multiplex PCR assay. Per the original workflow: To diagnose cytomegalovirus status from the catalog of TCR beta chain sequences, a statistical classification framework was built. TCRdb took this table from immuneACCESS and kept in-frame rearrangements with V and J called. Such tables lack part of the clones; where checked against another copy, unresolved V genes explain under half of the gap, and the rest is unexplained. V and J calls and clone size are those listed in that table; D and trimming were worked out from the DNA. The sample table lists 90,000 to 150,000 clones, roughly nine tenths of them with a count of one. The top ten constitute about 4.1% of the sample. This clone was seen more than once but under ten times. This receptor's antigen is unknown. Mismatch with germline at one junction end may stem from a read error. CDR1 is given as ENHRY and CDR2 as SYGVKD, both from the germline V gene. Taken from cysteine to phenylalanine, the CDR3 has 13 residues. Only the CDR3 part of the read is kept: 39 bases, read in frame from the first base.

Donors formed part of the validation cohort, which comprised over a hundred subjects and was distinct from the first cohort of 670 or so subjects. General conclusions and limits of the study: The study gave a list of 150 to 200 TCR beta chains associated with cytomegalovirus. Three of the identified cytomegalovirus-associated TCR beta chains were confirmed in vitro to be specific for cytomegalovirus antigens. A later analysis found that TCRs clustered in the first cohort also tended to co-occur in the 95 to 150 validation repertoires, with approximately 95% of cluster scores above 0. Across donors, most TCR sequences were observed very rarely, whereas some public TCRs were present in many individuals. It was suggested by the authors that the approach could potentially be generalized to other disease states and immunological phenotypes. The classifier was reported to diagnose cytomegalovirus status with high specificity and sensitivity in both the original cohort and the validation cohort. All 120 or so repertoires were used to score co-occurrence in the validation cohort in a later analysis, because that analysis had no HLA typing for the cohort.

The sample consisted of PBMCs. The sequence came from a man in his late teens or twenties in good health and CMV-seropositive. The chain was built from TRBV10-3 and TRBJ1-6, with no confidently assigned D gene. The DNA sequence is as follows: TGTGCCATCAGTGAGCGTCCCGGGGATAGTCGGAACTTT. Translated, this is CAISERPGDSRNF.